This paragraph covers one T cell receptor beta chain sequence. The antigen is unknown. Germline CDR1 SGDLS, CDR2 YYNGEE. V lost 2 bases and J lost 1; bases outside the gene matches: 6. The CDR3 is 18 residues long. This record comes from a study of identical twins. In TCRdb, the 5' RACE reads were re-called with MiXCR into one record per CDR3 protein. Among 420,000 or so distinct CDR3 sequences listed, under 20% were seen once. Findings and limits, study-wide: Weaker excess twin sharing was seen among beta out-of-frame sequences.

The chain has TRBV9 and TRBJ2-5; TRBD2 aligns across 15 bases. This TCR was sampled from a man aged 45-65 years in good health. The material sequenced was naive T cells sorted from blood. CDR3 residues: CASSVGLAGGGAQETQYF. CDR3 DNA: TGTGCCAGCAGCGTGGGACTAGCGGGGGGAGGGGCCCAAGAGACCCAGTACTTC.